This note documents a single T cell receptor (beta chain) sequence. Its matching antigen is unknown. The CDR3 totals 12 residues. Germline lookup yields CDR1 MDHEN and CDR2 SYDVKM. V trimming: 6 bases; J trimming: 4 bases; junction bases outside the gene matches: 2. The time point was: week 11, during vaccination. Every vaccine dose comprised 300 ug of mutant IDH1 20-mer peptide plus topical imiquimod. Method: immunoSEQ multiplex PCR; TCRdb's copy keeps in-frame clones and lacks some. The sample lists under 65,000 clones, around 80% occurring once. The data were taken from a study of a mutant IDH1 vaccine in newly diagnosed glioma. At the level of the study: Vaccination began 4-6 weeks post radiotherapy alone, or with temozolomide cycles. There were roughly 62% males and around 38% females among treated patients, whose mean age was approximately 44 years. Patients were pretreated with radiotherapy, temozolomide, or both, mostly both.

General observations from the study: The authors found pseudoprogression apparently unrelated to changes in top peripheral T cell clonotypes.

The starting material was PBMCs, obtained from a glioma patient whose treatment included an IDH1 peptide vaccine. The receptor was isolated from a man between 45 and 60 years old with glioma. This chain joins TRBV28 and TRBJ2-7, with TRBD1 matching over 8 bases. Here the CDR3 DNA reads TGTGCCAGCAGACAGGGGGGATACGAGCAGTACTTC. It encodes CASRQGGYEQYF.